A single sample is the source of the 28 T cell receptor beta chains below, sequenced in a study of vaccination and CD4 T cells after COVID-19 (dated by TCRdb to 2022 to 2024). Library preparation used PCR. Sequencing was carried out with an Illumina iSeq 100. DNA from cultured CD4+ T cells underwent TCR sequencing with the Oncomine TCR Beta short-read assay at the Johns Hopkins FTIC core. Starting from the raw public reads, TCRdb applied fastp trimming at Q25, assembled clones with MiXCR and retained in-frame beta chains. Each CDR3 protein gets just one entry, which takes the most common genes and DNA from the rows behind it. The sample table records about 14,000 distinct CDR3 sequences; just under 30% of these occur just once. The ten largest clonotypes hold under 20% of the sample. Their target antigens are unknown. Reading the label with the study, this specimen's treatment or condition is: roughly 10-day PBMC culture with coronavirus spike peptide pools or control peptides (ViraFEST assay).

Specimen: CD4+ T cells from blood, cultured in vitro, collected before SARS-CoV-2 vaccination. The source of these receptors is a human donor who received a COVID-19 vaccine.

CDR3 DNA: TGTGCCAGCAACCCCCGGGACGCATACTCCTACGAGCAGTACTTC. Protein: CASNPRDAYSYEQYF. V usage is TRBV28 and J usage is TRBJ2-7, with D possibly being TRBD1 or TRBD2 (5 bases each). Germline V gene sequence: CDR1 MDHEN, CDR2 SYDVKM. Trimming shortened V by 7 bases and J by 0 bases, and 16 bases separated the two germline ends. CDR3 length: 15 residues.

The chain has TRBV19 and TRBJ2-7; 8 nucleotides align to TRBD1. Trimming removed 6 bases from V and 9 bases from J; junction bases left unmatched: 16. This CDR3 has 15 amino acids. Germline CDR1 is LNHDA and CDR2 is SQIVND (reference sequence). CDR3 DNA: TGTGCCAGTAGCCCCGGGACAGGCCAAATTAGCGGGCAGTACTTC. Translated: CASSPGTGQISGQYF.

The CDR3 is CASSLGYRGSVYGYTF. The CDR3 region has the DNA TGTGCCAGCAGCTTAGGATACAGGGGGTCCGTTTATGGCTACACCTTC. The rearrangement joins TRBV7-8 to TRBJ1-2; 8 bases agree with TRBD1. Germline V gives CDR1 SGHVS, CDR2 FQNEAQ. This CDR3 contains 16 residues. V was pared by 1 base and J by 5 bases, with 9 bases of the junction left unmatched.

The rearrangement joins TRBV12-3 or TRBV12-4 to TRBJ2-3; tentatively, D is TRBD2 (6 bases). V dropped 8 bases and J dropped 0 bases, with 6 bases sitting between them. The CDR3 has 12 residues. CDR3 in amino acids: CASRGSTDTQYF. Written as DNA, the CDR3 is TGTGCCAGCCGGGGGAGCACAGATACGCAGTATTTT.

This clonotype was recorded a few times. The chain combines TRBV24-1 with TRBJ1-4; D is ambiguous. The V end was cut by 8 bases, the J end by 6 bases, with 0 bases between. Germline CDR1 and CDR2: KGHDR and SFDVKD. The CDR3 is 9 amino acids. The CDR3 DNA reads as TGTGCCACCAATGAAAAACTGTTTTTT. Protein: CATNEKLFF.

With regard to this clonotype: One end of the junction varies from germline; a read error may be responsible. V usage is TRBV2 and J usage is TRBJ1-3; D unclear. CDR1 SNHLY and CDR2 FYNNEI come from the germline V gene. CDR3 size: 14 residues. CDR3 loop: CASNRVLPGNTIYF. Here the CDR3 DNA reads TGTGCCAGCAATCGGGTCTTACCTGGGAACACCATATATTTT.

This chain uses TRBV6-5 with TRBJ2-7; a possible D gene is TRBD2 (6 bases). V shed 4 bases and J shed 6 bases, with 19 bases lying between them. Germline CDR1 MNHEY, CDR2 SVGAGI. The CDR3 spans 15 residues. The DNA for the CDR3 is TGTGCCAGCAGTTCACCCCGACGGGGGTTCCTCGAGCAGTACTTC. Translated, it gives CASSSPRRGFLEQYF.

The V and J genes are TRBV25-1 and TRBJ2-7; the D gene is possibly TRBD2 (6 bases). Deletions cut 4 bases from V and 0 bases from J, with 10 bases between. Germline V gene lookup returns CDR1 MGHDK and CDR2 SYGVNS. CDR3 length equals 14 residues. The CDR3, as DNA: TGTGCCAGCAGTGTGGCGGGGAACTCCTACGAGCAGTACTTC. It is translated as CASSVAGNSYEQYF.

The V gene is TRBV18, the J gene TRBJ1-6; no clear D gene. V lost 4 bases and J 7 bases, leaving 14 bases between the germline ends. The CDR3 contains 15 residues. The germline V gene encodes CDR1 KGHSH and CDR2 LQKENI. The chain's CDR3 is CASSRADGKNSPLHF. In DNA, the CDR3 is TGTGCCAGCTCACGGGCTGACGGAAAGAATTCACCCCTCCACTTT.

The chain joins TRBV6-1 to TRBJ1-2; 9 nucleotides line up with TRBD1. Germline CDR1 MNHNS, CDR2 SASEGT. The CDR3 loop spans 15 amino acids. Trimming at V came to 3 bases and at J to 2 bases, leaving 4 bases not matched to a gene. CDR3 in amino acids: CASSERQGGNYGYTF. CDR3 sequence (DNA): TGTGCCAGCAGTGAGAGACAGGGGGGGAACTATGGCTACACCTTC.

The V gene is TRBV7-2, the J gene TRBJ2-3; 7 bases are a match to TRBD2. V lost 4 bases to trimming and J lost 7 bases; unmatched junction nucleotides: 2. This CDR3 is 12 amino acids long. CDR1 SGHTA and CDR2 FQGNSA come from the germline V gene. CDR3 in DNA: TGTGCCAGCAGCTCGGGACTACATACGCAGTATTTT. The encoded protein is CASSSGLHTQYF.

J is TRBJ2-5 and V is TRBV20-1; the D is unclear. V was cut by 6 bases and J by 5 bases, with 13 bases left in between. From germline, CDR1 is DFQATT and CDR2 SNEGSKA (reference sequence). CDR3 length: 12 amino acids. The CDR3 bases are TGCAGTGCCAGTTCCCCTGGGGAGACCCAGTACTTC. Protein product: CSASSPGETQYF.

In this sample, this clonotype turned up once. This sequence joins TRBV5-1 and TRBJ2-3, with D possibly TRBD1 on 6 matching bases. V was clipped by 3 bases and J by 0 bases, with 14 bases between them. This CDR3 is built from 16 residues. Looked up from germline, CDR1 is SGHRS and CDR2 is YFSETQ. The CDR3 reads CASSSRTVGSTDTQYF. CDR3 DNA: TGCGCCAGCAGCTCCCGGACAGTGGGAAGCACAGATACGCAGTATTTT.

The sample holds a few counts of this clonotype. The chain is built from TRBV10-3 and TRBJ1-5, with D possibly matching TRBD1 (6 bases). The CDR3 runs 15 residues. V lost 3 bases to trimming and J lost 4 bases, with 13 bases between them. Germline V gives CDR1 ENHRY, CDR2 SYGVKD. The CDR3 region is CAISEGGAGNQPQHF. Here the CDR3 DNA reads TGTGCCATCAGTGAAGGGGGGGCAGGAAATCAGCCCCAGCATTTT.

V usage is TRBV6-1 and J usage is TRBJ2-4; TRBD1 matches at 8 bases. J gave up 7 bases and V 3 bases, and 8 bases lay outside the gene matches. There are 15 residues in the CDR3. Germline V gene lookup returns CDR1 MNHNS and CDR2 SASEGT. The CDR3 nucleotides are TGTGCCAGCAGTGACAGGGGGCGCGTTTGGAACATTCAGTACTTC. As protein: CASSDRGRVWNIQYF.

This clonotype was seen only a few times. The rearrangement links TRBV12-3 or TRBV12-4 to TRBJ2-5, with 10 bases aligning to TRBD2. V shed 2 bases and J 5 bases; nucleotides not matched to a gene: 11. This CDR3 contains 17 residues. CDR3 amino acids: CASSLFGASGGGETQYF. The CDR3, as DNA: TGTGCCAGCAGTTTATTCGGAGCCAGCGGGGGGGGTGAGACCCAGTACTTC.

This chain uses TRBV18 with TRBJ2-4; either TRBD1 or TRBD2 may fit D (5 bases each). This CDR3 has 13 amino acids. The V gene lost 3 bases and the J gene lost 4 bases, with 7 bases spanning the gap. Per germline, CDR1 KGHSH and CDR2 LQKENI. The CDR3 nucleotides read TGTGCCAGCTCACCCGGGACGAAAAACATTCAGTACTTC. It yields the protein CASSPGTKNIQYF.

The rearrangement joins TRBV14 to TRBJ2-1; TRBD2 matches at 9 bases. The V and J ends lost 1 base and 9 bases, in that order; junction bases with no gene match: 10. The CDR3 is 16 amino acids. Germline lookup yields CDR1 SGHDN and CDR2 FVKESK. The CDR3 sequence: CASSQAVPSGESEQFF. CDR3 DNA sequence: TGTGCCAGCAGCCAAGCGGTCCCTAGCGGGGAGAGTGAGCAGTTCTTC. Looking up the rest from reference TRBV14 and TRBJ2-1 gives the full variable domain: EAGVTQFPSHSVIEKGQTVTLRCDPISGHDNLYWYRRVMGKEIKFLLHFVKESKQDESGMPNNRFLAERTGGTYSTLKVQPAELEDSGVYFCASSQAVPSGESEQFFGPGTRLTVL.

This chain links TRBV6-5 with TRBJ1-1; tentatively, D is TRBD1 (5 bases). This CDR3 is built from 16 residues. V dropped 4 bases and J dropped 1 base, with 16 bases sitting between them. Per the germline V gene, CDR1 is MNHEY and CDR2 is SVGAGI. The CDR3 spells CASSSAFGGANTEAFF. CDR3 nucleotide sequence: TGTGCCAGCAGTTCTGCCTTTGGAGGGGCGAACACTGAAGCTTTCTTT.

Only a few counts were recorded for this clonotype. This sequence joins TRBV15 and TRBJ1-6, with D possibly being TRBD1 (5 bases). This CDR3 is built from 15 residues. The germline V gene has CDR1 LNHNV and CDR2 YYDKDF (reference sequence). Trimming took off 8 bases at V and 4 bases at J, with 15 bases between the two ends. Written as DNA, the CDR3 is TGTGCCACCTCCGACCCCAGGGTGTATAATTCACCCCTCCACTTT. Amino acid sequence: CATSDPRVYNSPLHF.

This clonotype occurred a few times. The J gene is TRBJ2-3, the V gene TRBV6-1; the D is unclear. The CDR3 is 16 amino acids. Germline CDR1 reads MNHNS; CDR2 reads SASEGT. Trimming pared 6 bases from V and 0 bases from J, leaving 16 bases between. The CDR3 coding sequence is TGTGCCAGCAGGCGCGCCGGATGGGGAAGCACAGATACGCAGTATTTT. Protein sequence: CASRRAGWGSTDTQYF.

This clonotype was observed a few times. The chain's CDR3 is CASSLGTSGRGTQYF. The DNA for the CDR3 is TGTGCCAGCAGCCTAGGGACTAGCGGGCGGGGTACGCAGTATTTT. The chain carries TRBV7-2 and TRBJ2-3; 12 bases match TRBD2. There are 15 residues in the CDR3. The V and J ends lost 5 bases and 8 bases, in that order; junction bases with no gene match: 8. Germline V gene lookup returns CDR1 SGHTA and CDR2 FQGNSA.

In its sample, this clonotype was seen a few times. The chain employs TRBV5-1 and TRBJ1-6, with a possible D match to TRBD1 (5 bases). The V gene lost 0 bases and the J gene lost 7 bases, with 14 bases spanning the gap. Germline V gene lookup returns CDR1 SGHRS and CDR2 YFSETQ. This CDR3 has 16 residues. CDR3 sequence: CASSLDGMGVNSPLHF. In DNA form, the CDR3 reads TGCGCCAGCAGCTTGGATGGGATGGGGGTCAATTCACCCCTCCACTTT. The full variable domain, its missing parts supplied by reference TRBV5-1 and TRBJ1-6, is KAGVTQTPRYLIKTRGQQVTLSCSPISGHRSVSWYQQTPGQGLQFLFEYFSETQRNKGNFPGRFSGRQFSNSRSEMNVSTLELGDSALYLCASSLDGMGVNSPLHFGNGTRLTVT.

The rearrangement joins TRBV5-4 to TRBJ2-7; 10 nucleotides match TRBD1. With V trimmed by 4 bases and J by 5 bases, 9 bases remained unmatched. The CDR3 contains 15 residues. Germline CDR1 reads SGHNT; CDR2 reads YYREEE (reference sequence). DNA for the CDR3: TGTGCCAGCAGCACCCGGACAGGGGGTTTTCACGAGCAGTACTTC. It yields the protein CASSTRTGGFHEQYF.

In DNA, the CDR3 is TGTGCCAGCAGCTTAACCGAACAGGGGCCCTATGGCTACACCTTC. Protein product: CASSLTEQGPYGYTF. This rearrangement joins TRBV11-2 to TRBJ1-2; 7 bases are shared with TRBD1. The V gene's germline CDR1 is SGHAT and CDR2 FQNNGV. The CDR3 consists of 15 residues. V lost 2 bases and J lost 4; bases outside the gene matches: 7.

This clonotype was counted between two and nine times. The rearrangement joins TRBV11-3 to TRBJ2-5; 7 bases line up with TRBD1. The CDR3 extends over 14 amino acids. Germline loops: CDR1 SGHNT, CDR2 YENEEA. The V gene end was trimmed by 5 bases and the J gene end by 4 bases; junction bases not matched to a gene: 7. The CDR3 is CASSARQGGETQYF. DNA of the CDR3: TGTGCCAGCAGCGCACGACAGGGTGGAGAGACCCAGTACTTC.

The V and J genes are TRBV30 and TRBJ2-5, with TRBD2 matching 10 bases. There are 12 residues in the CDR3. V lost 5 bases and J lost 3; bases outside the gene matches: 0. Germline CDR1 GTSNPN, CDR2 SVGIG (reference sequence). The CDR3: CAWGLAEETQYF. The CDR3 DNA sequence: TGTGCCTGGGGACTAGCGGAAGAGACCCAGTACTTC.

This clonotype was observed a handful of times. This sequence joins TRBV2 and TRBJ1-5, with no clear D. CDR1 and CDR2 from the germline V gene are SNHLY and FYNNEI. The V end was cut by 0 bases, the J end by 3 bases, with 9 bases between. The CDR3 runs 15 residues. CDR3 nucleotides: TGTGCCAGCAGTGAAGCACGCAGCTTCAATCAGCCCCAGCATTTT. It is translated as CASSEARSFNQPQHF.